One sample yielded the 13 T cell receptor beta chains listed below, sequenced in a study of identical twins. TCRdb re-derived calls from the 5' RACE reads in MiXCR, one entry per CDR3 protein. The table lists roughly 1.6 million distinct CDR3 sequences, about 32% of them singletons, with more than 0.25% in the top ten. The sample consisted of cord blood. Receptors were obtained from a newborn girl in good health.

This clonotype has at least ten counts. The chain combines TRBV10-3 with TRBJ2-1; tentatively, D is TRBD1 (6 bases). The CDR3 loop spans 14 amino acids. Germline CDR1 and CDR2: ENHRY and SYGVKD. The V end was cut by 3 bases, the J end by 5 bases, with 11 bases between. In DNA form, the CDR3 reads TGTGCCATCAGTGATGGGCAGGGGAACAATGAGCAGTTCTTC. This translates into CAISDGQGNNEQFF.

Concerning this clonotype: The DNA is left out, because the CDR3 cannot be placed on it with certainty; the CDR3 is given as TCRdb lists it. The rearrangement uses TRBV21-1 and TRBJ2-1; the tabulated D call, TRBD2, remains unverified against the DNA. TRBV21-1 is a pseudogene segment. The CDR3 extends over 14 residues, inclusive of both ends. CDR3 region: CAFGSGSSYNEQFF.

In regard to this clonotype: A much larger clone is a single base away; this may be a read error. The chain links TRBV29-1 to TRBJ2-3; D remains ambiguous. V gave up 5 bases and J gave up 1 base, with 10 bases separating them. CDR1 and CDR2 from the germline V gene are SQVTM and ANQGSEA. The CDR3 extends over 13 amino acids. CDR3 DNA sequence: TGCAGCGTTAGCGTCGATGGCACAGATACGCAGTATTTT. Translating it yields CSVSVDGTDTQYF.

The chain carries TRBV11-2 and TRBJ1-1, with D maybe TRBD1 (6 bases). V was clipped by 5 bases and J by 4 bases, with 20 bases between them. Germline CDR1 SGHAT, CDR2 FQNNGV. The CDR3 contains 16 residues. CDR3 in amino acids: CASSHNRVGRGTEAFF. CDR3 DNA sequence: TGTGCCAGCAGCCACAACAGGGTTGGGCGTGGCACTGAAGCTTTCTTT.

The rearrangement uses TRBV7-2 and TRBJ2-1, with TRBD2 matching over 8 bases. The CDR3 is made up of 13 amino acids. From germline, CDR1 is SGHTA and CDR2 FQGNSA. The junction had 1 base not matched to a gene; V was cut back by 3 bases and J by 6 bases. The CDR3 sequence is CASSFGTSNEQFF. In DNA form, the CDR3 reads TGTGCCAGCAGCTTCGGGACTAGCAATGAGCAGTTCTTC.

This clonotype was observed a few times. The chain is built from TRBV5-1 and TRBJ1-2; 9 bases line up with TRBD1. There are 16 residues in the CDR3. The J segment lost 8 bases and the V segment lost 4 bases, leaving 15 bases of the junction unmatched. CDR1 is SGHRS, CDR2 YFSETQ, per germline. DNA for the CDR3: TGCGCCAGCAGCCCCCCGACAGGGGGTCGAATTGGCGGCTACACCTTC. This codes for CASSPPTGGRIGGYTF.

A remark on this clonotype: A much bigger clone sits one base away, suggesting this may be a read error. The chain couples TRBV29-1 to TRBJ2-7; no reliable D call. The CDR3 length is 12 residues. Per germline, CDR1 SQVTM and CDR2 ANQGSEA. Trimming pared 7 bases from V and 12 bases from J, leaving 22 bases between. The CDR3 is CSAPDLYNIRYF. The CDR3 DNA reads TGCAGCGCCCCGGACCTTTACAACATTCGGTACTTC.

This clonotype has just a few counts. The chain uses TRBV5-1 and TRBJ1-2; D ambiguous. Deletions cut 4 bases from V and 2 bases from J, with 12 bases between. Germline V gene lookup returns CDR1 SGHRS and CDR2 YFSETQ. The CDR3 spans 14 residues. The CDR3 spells CASSGKNRNYGYTF. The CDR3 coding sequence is TGCGCCAGCAGCGGGAAGAACCGGAACTATGGCTACACCTTC.

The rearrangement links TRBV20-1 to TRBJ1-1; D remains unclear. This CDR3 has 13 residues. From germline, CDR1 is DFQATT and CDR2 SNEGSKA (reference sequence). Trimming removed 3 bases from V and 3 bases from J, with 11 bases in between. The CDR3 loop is CSASPTWYTEAFF. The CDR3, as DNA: TGCAGTGCTAGTCCGACGTGGTACACTGAAGCTTTCTTT.

The CDR3 bases are TGCAGTGCTAGACTAGCGGGTTTCAATGAGCAGTACTTC. Translation gives CSARLAGFNEQYF. The rearrangement links TRBV20-1 to TRBJ2-5, with 8 nucleotides matching TRBD2. CDR3 length: 13 residues. V gave up 2 bases and J gave up 11 bases; unmatched junction bases: 10. Germline V gene data show CDR1 as DFQATT and CDR2 as SNEGSKA (reference sequence).

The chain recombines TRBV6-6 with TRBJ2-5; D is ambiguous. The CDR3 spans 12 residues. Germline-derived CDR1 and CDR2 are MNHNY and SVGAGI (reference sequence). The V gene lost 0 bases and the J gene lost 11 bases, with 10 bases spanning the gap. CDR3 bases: TGTGCCAGCAGTTACTCGATTTTAAGGCAGTACTTC. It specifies CASSYSILRQYF.

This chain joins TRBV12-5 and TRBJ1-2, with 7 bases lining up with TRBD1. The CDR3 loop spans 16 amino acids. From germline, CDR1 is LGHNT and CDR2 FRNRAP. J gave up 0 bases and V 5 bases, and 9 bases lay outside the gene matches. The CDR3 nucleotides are TGTGCTAGTGGTCCGCCCGGGACAGTAGCTAACTATGGCTACACCTTC. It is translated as CASGPPGTVANYGYTF.

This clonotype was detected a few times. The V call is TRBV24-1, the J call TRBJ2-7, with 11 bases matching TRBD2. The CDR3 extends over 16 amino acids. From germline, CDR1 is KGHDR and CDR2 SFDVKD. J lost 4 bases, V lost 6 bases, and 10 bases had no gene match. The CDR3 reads CATSPSTGTSGYEQYF. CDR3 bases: TGTGCCACCAGTCCTTCTACCGGGACTAGCGGTTACGAGCAGTACTTC.